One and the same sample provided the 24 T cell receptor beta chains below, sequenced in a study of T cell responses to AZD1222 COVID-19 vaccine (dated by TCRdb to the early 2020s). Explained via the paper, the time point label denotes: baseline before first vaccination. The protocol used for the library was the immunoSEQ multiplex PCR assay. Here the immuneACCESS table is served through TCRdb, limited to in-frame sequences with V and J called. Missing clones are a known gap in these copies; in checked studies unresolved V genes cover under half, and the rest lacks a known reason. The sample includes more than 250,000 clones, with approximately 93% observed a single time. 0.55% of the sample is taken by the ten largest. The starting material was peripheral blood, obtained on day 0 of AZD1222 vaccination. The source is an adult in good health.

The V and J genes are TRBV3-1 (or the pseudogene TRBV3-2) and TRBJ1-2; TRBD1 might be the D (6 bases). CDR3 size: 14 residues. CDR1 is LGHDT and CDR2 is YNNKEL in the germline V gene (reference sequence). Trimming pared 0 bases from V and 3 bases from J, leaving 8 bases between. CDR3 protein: CASSQDKGDYGYTF. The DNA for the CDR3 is TGTGCCAGCAGCCAAGATAAGGGGGACTATGGCTACACCTTC.

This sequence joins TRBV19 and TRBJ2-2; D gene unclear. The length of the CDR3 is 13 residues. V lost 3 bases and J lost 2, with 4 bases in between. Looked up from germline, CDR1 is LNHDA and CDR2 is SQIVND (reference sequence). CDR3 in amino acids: CASSILNTGELFF. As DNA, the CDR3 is TGTGCCAGTAGTATTTTAAACACCGGGGAGCTGTTTTTT.

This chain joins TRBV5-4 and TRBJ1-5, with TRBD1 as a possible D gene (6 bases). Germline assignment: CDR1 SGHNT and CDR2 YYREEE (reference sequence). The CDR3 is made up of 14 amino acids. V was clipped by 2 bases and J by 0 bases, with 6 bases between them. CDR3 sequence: CASSLQGSNQPQHF. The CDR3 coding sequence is TGTGCCAGCAGCTTACAGGGTAGCAATCAGCCCCAGCATTTT.

The CDR3 DNA is TGTGCCAGCAGTTACGGACGGGCCCTGGGTGGCTACACCTTC. This codes for CASSYGRALGGYTF. The V gene is TRBV6-5, the J gene TRBJ1-2; no clear D. The germline V gene encodes CDR1 MNHEY and CDR2 SVGAGI. The V gene lost 2 bases and the J gene lost 7 bases, with 14 bases spanning the gap. The CDR3 consists of 14 residues.

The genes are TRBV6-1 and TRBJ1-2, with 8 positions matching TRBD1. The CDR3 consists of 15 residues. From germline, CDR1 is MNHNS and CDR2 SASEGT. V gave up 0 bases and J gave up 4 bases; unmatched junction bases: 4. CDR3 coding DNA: TGTGCCAGCAGTGAAGCGCACGGACAGGGCTATGGCTACACCTTC. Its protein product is CASSEAHGQGYGYTF.

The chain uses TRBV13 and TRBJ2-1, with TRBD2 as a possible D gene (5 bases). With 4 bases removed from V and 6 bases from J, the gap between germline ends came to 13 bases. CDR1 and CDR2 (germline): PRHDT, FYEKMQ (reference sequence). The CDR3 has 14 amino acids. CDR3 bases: TGTGCCAGCAGCTACACCCTCGGGGTCAATGAGCAGTTCTTC. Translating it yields CASSYTLGVNEQFF.

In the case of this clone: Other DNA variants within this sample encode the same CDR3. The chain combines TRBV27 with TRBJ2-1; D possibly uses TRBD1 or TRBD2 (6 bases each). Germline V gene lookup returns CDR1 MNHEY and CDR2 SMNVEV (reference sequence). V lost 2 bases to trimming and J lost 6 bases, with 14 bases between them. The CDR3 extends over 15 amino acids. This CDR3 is CASSLNRGRGNEQFF. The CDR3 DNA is TGTGCCAGCAGTTTAAACCGGGGGCGAGGCAATGAGCAGTTCTTC.

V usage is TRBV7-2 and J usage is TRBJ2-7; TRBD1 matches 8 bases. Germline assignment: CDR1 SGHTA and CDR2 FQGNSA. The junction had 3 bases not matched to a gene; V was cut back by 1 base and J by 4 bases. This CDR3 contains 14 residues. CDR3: CASSLVDREYEQYF. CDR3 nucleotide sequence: TGTGCCAGCAGCTTAGTGGACAGGGAATACGAGCAGTACTTC.

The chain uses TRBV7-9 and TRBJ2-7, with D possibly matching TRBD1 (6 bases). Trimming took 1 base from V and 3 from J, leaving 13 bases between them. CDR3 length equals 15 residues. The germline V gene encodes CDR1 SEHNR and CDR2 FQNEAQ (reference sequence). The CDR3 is CASSLVQGLHYEQYF. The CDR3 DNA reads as TGTGCCAGCAGCTTAGTGCAGGGGCTACACTACGAGCAGTACTTC.

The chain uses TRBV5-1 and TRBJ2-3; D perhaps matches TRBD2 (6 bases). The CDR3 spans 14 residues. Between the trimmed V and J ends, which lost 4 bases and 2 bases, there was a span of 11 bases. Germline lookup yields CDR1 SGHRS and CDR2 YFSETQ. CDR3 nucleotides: TGCGCCAGCAGCCGGGAGCGGACCACAGATACGCAGTATTTT. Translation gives CASSRERTTDTQYF.

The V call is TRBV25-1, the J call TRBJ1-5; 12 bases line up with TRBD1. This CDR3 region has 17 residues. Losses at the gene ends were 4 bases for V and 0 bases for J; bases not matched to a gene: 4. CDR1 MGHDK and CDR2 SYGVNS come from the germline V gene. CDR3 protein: CASSAGQGAHSNQPQHF. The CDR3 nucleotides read TGTGCCAGCAGTGCGGGACAGGGGGCCCATAGCAATCAGCCCCAGCATTTT.

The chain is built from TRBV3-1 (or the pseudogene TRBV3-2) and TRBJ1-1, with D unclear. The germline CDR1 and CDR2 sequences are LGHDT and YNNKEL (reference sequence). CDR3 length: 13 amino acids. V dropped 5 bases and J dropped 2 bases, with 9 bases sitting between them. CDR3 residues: CASSSDSNTEAFF. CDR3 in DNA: TGTGCCAGCAGCTCGGACTCAAACACTGAAGCTTTCTTT.

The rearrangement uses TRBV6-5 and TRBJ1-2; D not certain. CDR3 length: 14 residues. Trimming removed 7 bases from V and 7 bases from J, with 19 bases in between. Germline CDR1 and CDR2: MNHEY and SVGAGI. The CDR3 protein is CASTEVGSWGGYTF. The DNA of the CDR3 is TGTGCCAGCACCGAGGTGGGGAGTTGGGGTGGCTACACCTTC.

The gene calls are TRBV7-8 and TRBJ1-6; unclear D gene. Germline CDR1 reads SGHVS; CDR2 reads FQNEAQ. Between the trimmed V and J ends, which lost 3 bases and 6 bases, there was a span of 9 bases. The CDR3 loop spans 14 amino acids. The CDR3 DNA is TGTGCCAGCAGCTTTACGCCGCGTAATTCACCCCTCCACTTT. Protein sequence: CASSFTPRNSPLHF.

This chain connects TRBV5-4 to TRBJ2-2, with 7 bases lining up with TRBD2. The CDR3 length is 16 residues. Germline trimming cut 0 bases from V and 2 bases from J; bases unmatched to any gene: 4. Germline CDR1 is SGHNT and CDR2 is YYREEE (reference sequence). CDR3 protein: CASSLVRAGNTGELFF. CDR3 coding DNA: TGTGCCAGCAGCTTGGTTCGAGCGGGAAACACCGGGGAGCTGTTTTTT.

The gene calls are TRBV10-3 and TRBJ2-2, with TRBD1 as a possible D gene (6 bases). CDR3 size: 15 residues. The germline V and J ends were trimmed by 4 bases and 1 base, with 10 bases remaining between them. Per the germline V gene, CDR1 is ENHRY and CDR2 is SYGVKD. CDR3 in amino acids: CAISVRTENTGELFF. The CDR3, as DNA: TGTGCCATCAGTGTCAGGACAGAGAACACCGGGGAGCTGTTTTTT.

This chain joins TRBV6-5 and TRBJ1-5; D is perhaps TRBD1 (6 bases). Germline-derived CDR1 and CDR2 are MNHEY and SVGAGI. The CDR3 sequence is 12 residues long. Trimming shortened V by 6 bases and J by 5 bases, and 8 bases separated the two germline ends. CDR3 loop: CASRGGHQPQHF. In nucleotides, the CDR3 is TGTGCCAGCAGGGGGGGGCATCAGCCCCAGCATTTT.

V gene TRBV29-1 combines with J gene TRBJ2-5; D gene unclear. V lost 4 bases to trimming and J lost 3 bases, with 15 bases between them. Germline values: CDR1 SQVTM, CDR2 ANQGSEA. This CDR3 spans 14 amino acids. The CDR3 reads CSVASPELKETQYF. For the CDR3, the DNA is TGCAGCGTTGCCTCCCCCGAATTAAAAGAGACCCAGTACTTC.

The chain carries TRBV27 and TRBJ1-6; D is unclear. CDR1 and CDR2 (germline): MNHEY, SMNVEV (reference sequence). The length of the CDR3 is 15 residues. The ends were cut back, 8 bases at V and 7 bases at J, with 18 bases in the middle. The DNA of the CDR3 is TGTGCCAGCGGACCTCGGGTGTTAAGCAATTCACCCCTCCACTTT. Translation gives CASGPRVLSNSPLHF.

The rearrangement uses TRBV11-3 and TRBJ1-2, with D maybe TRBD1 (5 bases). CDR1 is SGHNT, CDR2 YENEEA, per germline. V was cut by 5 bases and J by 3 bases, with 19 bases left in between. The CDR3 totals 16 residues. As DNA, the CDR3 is TGTGCCAGCAGCCATGGCCGGGACCAGTCGTACTATGGCTACACCTTC. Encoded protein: CASSHGRDQSYYGYTF.

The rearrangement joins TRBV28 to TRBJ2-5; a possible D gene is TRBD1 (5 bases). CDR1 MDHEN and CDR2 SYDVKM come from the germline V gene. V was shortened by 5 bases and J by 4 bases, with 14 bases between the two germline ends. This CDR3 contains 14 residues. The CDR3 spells CASSRRGWRETQYF. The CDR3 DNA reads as TGTGCCAGCAGTAGAAGGGGTTGGCGAGAGACCCAGTACTTC. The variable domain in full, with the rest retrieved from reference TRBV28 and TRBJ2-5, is DVKVTQSSRYLVKRTGEKVFLECVQDMDHENMFWYRQDPGLGLRLIYFSYDVKMKEKGDIPEGYSVSREKKERFSLILESASTNQTSMYLCASSRRGWRETQYFGPGTRLLVL.

CDR3 loop: CASSDGGGGGWNEQFF. Here the CDR3 DNA reads TGTGCCAGCAGTGACGGCGGAGGGGGAGGCTGGAATGAGCAGTTCTTC. This chain uses TRBV6-4 with TRBJ2-1; either TRBD1 or TRBD2 may fit D (6 bases each). V lost 2 bases to trimming and J lost 7 bases, with 18 bases between them. The germline CDR1 and CDR2 sequences are MRHNA and SNTAGT. There are 16 residues in the CDR3.

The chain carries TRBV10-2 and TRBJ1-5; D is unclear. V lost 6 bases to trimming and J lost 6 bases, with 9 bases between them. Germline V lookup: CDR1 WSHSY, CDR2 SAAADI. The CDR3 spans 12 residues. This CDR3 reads CASSLLGQPQHF. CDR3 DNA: TGCGCCAGCAGCCTTCTTGGTCAGCCCCAGCATTTT.

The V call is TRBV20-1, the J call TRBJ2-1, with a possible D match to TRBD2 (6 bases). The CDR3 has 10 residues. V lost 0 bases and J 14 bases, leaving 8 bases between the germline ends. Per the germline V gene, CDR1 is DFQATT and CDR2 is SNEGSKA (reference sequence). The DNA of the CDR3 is TGCAGTGCTAGAGAAGGGGAGGAGTTCTTC. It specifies CSAREGEEFF.